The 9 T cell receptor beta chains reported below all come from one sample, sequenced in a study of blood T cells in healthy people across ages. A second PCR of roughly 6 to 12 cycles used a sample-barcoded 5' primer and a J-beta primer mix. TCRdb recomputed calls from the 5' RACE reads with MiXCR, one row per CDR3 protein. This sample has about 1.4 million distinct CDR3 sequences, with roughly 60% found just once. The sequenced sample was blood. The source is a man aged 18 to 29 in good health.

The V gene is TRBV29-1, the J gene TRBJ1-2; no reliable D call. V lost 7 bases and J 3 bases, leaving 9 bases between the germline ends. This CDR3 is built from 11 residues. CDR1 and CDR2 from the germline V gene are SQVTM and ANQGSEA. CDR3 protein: CSGSEDYGYTF. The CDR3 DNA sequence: TGCAGCGGTTCTGAGGACTATGGCTACACCTTC.

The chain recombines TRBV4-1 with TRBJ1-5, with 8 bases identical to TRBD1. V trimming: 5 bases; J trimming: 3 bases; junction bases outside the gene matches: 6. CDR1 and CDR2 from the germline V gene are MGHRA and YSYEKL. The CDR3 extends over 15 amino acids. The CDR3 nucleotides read TGCGCCAGCAGCATGGACAGGGCCCCCAATCAGCCCCAGCATTTT. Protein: CASSMDRAPNQPQHF.

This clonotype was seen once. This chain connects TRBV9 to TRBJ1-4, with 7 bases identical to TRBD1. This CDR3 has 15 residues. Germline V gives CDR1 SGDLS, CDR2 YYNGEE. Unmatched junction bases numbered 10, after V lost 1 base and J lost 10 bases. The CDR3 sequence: CASSVSGQPSGKLFF. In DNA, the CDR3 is TGTGCCAGCAGCGTATCGGGACAGCCGAGTGGAAAACTGTTTTTT.

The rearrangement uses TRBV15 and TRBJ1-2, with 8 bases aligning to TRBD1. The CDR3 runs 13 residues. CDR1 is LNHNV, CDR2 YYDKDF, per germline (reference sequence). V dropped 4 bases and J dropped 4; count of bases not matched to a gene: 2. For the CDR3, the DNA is TGTGCCACCAGCACAGGGGGCGTCTATGGCTACACCTTC. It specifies CATSTGGVYGYTF.

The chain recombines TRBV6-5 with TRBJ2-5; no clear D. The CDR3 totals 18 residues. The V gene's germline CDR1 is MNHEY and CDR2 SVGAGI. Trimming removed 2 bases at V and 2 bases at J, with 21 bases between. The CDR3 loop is CASSYNARTVINQETQYF. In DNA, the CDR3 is TGTGCCAGCAGTTACAACGCCCGGACGGTCATAAATCAAGAGACCCAGTACTTC.

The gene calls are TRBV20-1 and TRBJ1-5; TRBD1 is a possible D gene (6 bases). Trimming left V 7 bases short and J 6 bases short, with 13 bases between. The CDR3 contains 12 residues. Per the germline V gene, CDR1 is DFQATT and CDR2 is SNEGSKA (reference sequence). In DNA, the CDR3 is TGCAGTGTTCAGACAGGAGGTCAGCCCCAGCATTTT. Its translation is CSVQTGGQPQHF.

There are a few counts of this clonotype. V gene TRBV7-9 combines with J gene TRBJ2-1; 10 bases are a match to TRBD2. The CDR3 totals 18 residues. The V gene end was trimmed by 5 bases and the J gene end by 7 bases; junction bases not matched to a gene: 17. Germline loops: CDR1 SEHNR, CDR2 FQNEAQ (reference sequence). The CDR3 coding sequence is TGTGCCAGCAGCCACCCAATAGCGGGAGGCAAGAAGGGAAATGAGCAGTTCTTC. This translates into CASSHPIAGGKKGNEQFF.

The CDR3 sequence is CASSGEIQGSEQYF. Here the CDR3 DNA reads TGTGCCAGCAGCGGAGAGATACAGGGAAGCGAGCAGTACTTC. This chain joins TRBV2 and TRBJ2-7, with D tentatively TRBD1 (6 bases). Trimming took 6 bases from V and 6 from J, leaving 18 bases between them. Looked up from germline, CDR1 is SNHLY and CDR2 is FYNNEI. CDR3 length: 14 residues. The full variable domain, rest sourced from reference TRBV2 and TRBJ2-7, is EPEVTQTPSHQVTQMGQEVILRCVPISNHLYFYWYRQILGQKVEFLVSFYNNEISEKSEIFDDQFSVERPDGSNFTLKIRSTKLEDSAMYFCASSGEIQGSEQYFGPGTRLTVT.

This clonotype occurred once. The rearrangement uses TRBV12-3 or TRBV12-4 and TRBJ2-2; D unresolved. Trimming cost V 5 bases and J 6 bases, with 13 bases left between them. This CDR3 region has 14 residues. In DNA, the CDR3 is TGTGCCAGCAGTCCACCCGAAGGAGCCGGGGAGCTGTTTTTT. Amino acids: CASSPPEGAGELFF.